This TCR beta chain was sequenced during a study of blood T cell repertoires in COVID-19. Turning to the study itself: Acute and convalescent COVID-19 specimens originated in the United States, Italy and Spain. T cells, B-cell-depleted T cells, or PBMCs supplied cDNA or gDNA.

Profiled with immunoSEQ multiplex PCR; TCRdb holds only in-frame clones, not every one. The sample records around 99,000 clones, approximately 88% being singletons. The CDR3 runs to 13 residues. Germline CDR1 reads SQVTM; CDR2 reads ANQGSEA. V gave up 1 base and J gave up 4 bases, with 10 bases separating them. The V gene is TRBV29-1, the J gene TRBJ1-2, with a possible D match to TRBD1 (6 bases). The clonotype was recovered from a man between 45 and 60 years old with active or convalescent COVID-19. The source material was peripheral blood. The CDR3 spells CSVEAATGYGYTF. The CDR3 region has the DNA TGCAGCGTTGAAGCCGCGACAGGCTATGGCTACACCTTC.